A single sample is the source of the 14 T cell receptor beta chains below, sequenced in a study of cytomegalovirus exposure and HLA in healthy donors. The repertoire was sequenced with immunoSEQ multiplex PCR; TCRdb's copy has only in-frame clones and lacks some. The data contain some 170,000 clones, about four fifths of them singletons. Sequencing input: PBMCs. These receptors came from a man aged 30 to 39 in good health and CMV-seropositive.

This clone was recorded once. V gene TRBV11-2 combines with J gene TRBJ2-7, with 9 bases that match TRBD2. Losses at the gene ends were 0 bases for V and 3 bases for J; bases not matched to a gene: 9. CDR3 length: 17 residues. Germline V gene data show CDR1 as SGHAT and CDR2 as FQNNGV. The CDR3 nucleotides are TGTGCCAGCAGCTTAGATAGGTACCTAGCGGGGTTCTACGAGCAGTACTTC. Translation gives CASSLDRYLAGFYEQYF.

V gene TRBV6-6 combines with J gene TRBJ2-2; D might be TRBD1 (6 bases). Per germline, CDR1 MNHNY and CDR2 SVGAGI (reference sequence). This CDR3 spans 15 amino acids. The V end was cut by 7 bases, the J end by 0 bases, with 12 bases between. The CDR3 sequence is CASKTGTTNTGELFF. Written as DNA, the CDR3 is TGTGCCAGCAAAACCGGGACAACGAACACCGGGGAGCTGTTTTTT.

The V gene is TRBV6-4, the J gene TRBJ2-1; D remains unclear. There are 12 residues in the CDR3. The V end lost 0 bases, the J end lost 12 bases, and 9 bases lay between the germline ends. The germline gives CDR1 MRHNA, CDR2 SNTAGT. CDR3 in DNA: TGTGCCAGCAGTGACTCAAGCCGGGTGCAGTTCTTC. This gives the protein CASSDSSRVQFF.

This clone showed up just a few times. This chain uses TRBV2 with TRBJ1-2; D unresolved. CDR3 length: 13 amino acids. Germline lookup yields CDR1 SNHLY and CDR2 FYNNEI. Trimming left V 2 bases short and J 3 bases short, with 7 bases between. The DNA of the CDR3 is TGTGCCAGCAGTGAATGGGAGGACTATGGCTACACCTTC. Translated, it gives CASSEWEDYGYTF. The variable domain in full, completed from reference TRBV2 and TRBJ1-2, reads EPEVTQTPSHQVTQMGQEVILRCVPISNHLYFYWYRQILGQKVEFLVSFYNNEISEKSEIFDDQFSVERPDGSNFTLKIRSTKLEDSAMYFCASSEWEDYGYTFGSGTRLTVV.

This chain connects TRBV11-3 to TRBJ2-7; a weak D match, TRBD1 (5 bases). The length of the CDR3 is 11 residues. V was shortened by 1 base and J by 8 bases, with 6 bases between the two germline ends. CDR1 SGHNT and CDR2 YENEEA come from the germline V gene. The CDR3 reads CASSLGQKQYF. CDR3 DNA sequence: TGTGCCAGCAGCTTAGGACAGAAGCAGTACTTC.

The chain uses TRBV14 and TRBJ1-5, with 11 bases aligning to TRBD1. The V segment lost 3 bases and the J segment 0 bases; nucleotides outside the gene matches: 7. Germline loops: CDR1 SGHDN, CDR2 FVKESK. The CDR3 is made up of 18 amino acids. Written as DNA, the CDR3 is TGTGCCAGCAGCCACGGACAGGGGGCGTCGGATAGCAATCAGCCCCAGCATTTT. Residues: CASSHGQGASDSNQPQHF.

This chain connects TRBV5-1 to TRBJ2-1; D is undetermined. Germline CDR1 SGHRS, CDR2 YFSETQ. V was shortened by 1 base and J by 5 bases, with 13 bases between the two germline ends. This CDR3 comprises 15 residues. CDR3 sequence (DNA): TGCGCCAGCAGCTTGCTAGTTGCAGAGGACAATGAGCAGTTCTTC. Protein product: CASSLLVAEDNEQFF.

The V and J genes are TRBV7-9 and TRBJ2-7, with no clear D. V was pared by 5 bases and J by 3 bases, with 11 bases between. The CDR3 runs 13 residues. The germline gives CDR1 SEHNR, CDR2 FQNEAQ (reference sequence). This chain's CDR3 is CASSLRVSYEQYF. CDR3 coding DNA: TGTGCCAGCAGCCTCCGGGTCAGCTACGAGCAGTACTTC.

The chain has TRBV18 and TRBJ2-7, with D maybe TRBD2 (6 bases). The V end was cut by 3 bases, the J end by 1 base, with 13 bases between. The CDR3 consists of 15 residues. Germline V gene sequence: CDR1 KGHSH, CDR2 LQKENI. CDR3 bases: TGTGCCAGCTCACCTGGTTCTAGCGAGTCCTACGAGCAGTACTTC. This codes for CASSPGSSESYEQYF.

The gene calls are TRBV2 and TRBJ1-1; perhaps TRBD1 as D (6 bases). This CDR3 comprises 13 residues. V was trimmed by 10 bases and J by 0 bases, leaving 12 bases between them. Germline CDR1 reads SNHLY; CDR2 reads FYNNEI. The CDR3 DNA sequence: TGTGCCACCAGACAGGACGTGAACACTGAAGCTTTCTTT. Amino acid sequence: CATRQDVNTEAFF. The whole variable domain, remainder taken from reference TRBV2 and TRBJ1-1, is EPEVTQTPSHQVTQMGQEVILRCVPISNHLYFYWYRQILGQKVEFLVSFYNNEISEKSEIFDDQFSVERPDGSNFTLKIRSTKLEDSAMYFCATRQDVNTEAFFGQGTRLTVV.

The V gene is TRBV13, the J gene TRBJ2-2; D call uncertain. Trimming removed 5 bases at V and 5 bases at J, with 21 bases between. The CDR3 extends over 17 amino acids. Germline V gene sequence: CDR1 PRHDT, CDR2 FYEKMQ (reference sequence). CDR3 loop: CASSPSPVRKRTGELFF. CDR3 DNA: TGTGCCAGCAGCCCCAGCCCAGTGCGAAAGAGGACCGGGGAGCTGTTTTTT. The entire variable domain, with the rest obtained from reference TRBV13 and TRBJ2-2, is as follows: AAGVIQSPRHLIKEKRETATLKCYPIPRHDTVYWYQQGPGQDPQFLISFYEKMQSDKGSIPDRFSAQQFSDYHSELNMSSLELGDSALYFCASSPSPVRKRTGELFFGEGSRLTVL.

This clone was recorded once. The rearrangement links TRBV5-1 to TRBJ1-2; D is unresolved. The CDR3 runs to 18 residues. Trimming took off 3 bases at V and 5 bases at J, with 26 bases between the two ends. Germline V gene lookup returns CDR1 SGHRS and CDR2 YFSETQ. The CDR3 DNA reads TGCGCCAGCAGCTCCGGTCCGGGAGGCCCTGGGGTAGAATATGGCTACACCTTC. Protein: CASSSGPGGPGVEYGYTF.

This sequence joins TRBV2 and TRBJ1-6, with 7 bases that match TRBD1. Germline assignment: CDR1 SNHLY and CDR2 FYNNEI. V dropped 6 bases and J dropped 6; count of bases not matched to a gene: 11. The CDR3 loop spans 16 amino acids. This CDR3 reads CASSQRQGGVNSPLHF. The CDR3 DNA follows: TGTGCCAGCAGCCAAAGACAGGGAGGAGTTAATTCACCCCTCCACTTT.

This CDR3 is CASSLWQADSPLHF. DNA of the CDR3: TGTGCCAGCAGTTTGTGGCAGGCTGACTCACCCCTCCACTTT. The chain uses TRBV28 and TRBJ1-6; D call uncertain. This CDR3 contains 14 residues. Germline assignment: CDR1 MDHEN and CDR2 SYDVKM. Trimming shortened V by 3 bases and J by 10 bases, and 13 bases separated the two germline ends.